This TCR beta chain was identified during a study of OX40 agonist ivuxolimab in advanced cancers. Study-wide background: Three dose-escalation patients had partial responses: one with hepatocellular carcinoma and two with cutaneous melanoma.

Cycle 7 day 1, cycle 4 day 1, and baseline were the timepoints at which blood was sampled. General study points: Circulating CD4+ and CD8+ T cells showed clonal expansion by week 6 at 0.1 to 3.0 mg/kg.

Sequencing was performed with immunoSEQ multiplex PCR; in TCRdb, only in-frame clones are kept and a portion is missing. Of about 24,000 clones detected, 75% to 90% appear once; the ten largest clones hold about 15%. The CDR3 length is 14 residues. CDR1 is MNHEY and CDR2 is SVGAGI in the germline V gene. V shed 10 bases, J shed 3 bases, and the junction held 11 bases outside the gene matches. Comments on this clone: Its antigen is not identified.

This chain uses TRBV6-5 with TRBJ2-7, with 8 bases identical to TRBD1. The receptor was isolated from an adult with an advanced solid tumor such as melanoma, head and neck, liver or kidney cancer. Sample: CD4+ or CD8+ T cells sorted from blood, taken in a trial of the OX40 agonist ivuxolimab. CDR3 region: CATKRQGQNYEQYF. The CDR3 DNA reads TGTGCCACCAAGAGACAGGGGCAAAACTACGAGCAGTACTTC.